The clone carrying this TCR beta chain was picked up one time. This CDR3 is built from 13 residues. V lost 4 bases to trimming and J lost 6 bases, with 10 bases between them. The data are from a study of patients and donors after allogeneic stem cell transplantation. TCRdb independently ran MiXCR on the RT-PCR reads; one entry per CDR3 protein. The repertoire consists of 110,000 or so distinct CDR3 sequences, with around 36% occurring once and the leading ten covering 27%. V usage is TRBV12-3 or TRBV12-4 and J usage is TRBJ2-1; D might be TRBD2 (5 bases). This receptor was taken from a human donor who was either an allogeneic HSCT recipient or a stem cell or donor lymphocyte infusion donor (not recorded which). It is not recorded whose cells these are; they may come from a transplant donor. The material sequenced was blood, either unsorted or a sorted T cell fraction (not recorded which). The DNA of the CDR3 is TGTGCCAGCAGTTCCCCTAGCCGCAATGAGCAGTTCTTC. This sequence encodes CASSSPSRNEQFF.